The T cell receptor (beta chain) described here comes from a study of blood T cell repertoires in COVID-19. Study details: The analysed material was cDNA or gDNA that came from T cells, B-cell-depleted T cells, or PBMCs.

The CDR3 spans 15 residues. CDR1 SGHTA and CDR2 FQGNSA come from the germline V gene. The germline V and J ends were trimmed by 7 bases and 6 bases, with 19 bases remaining between them. The assay was immunoSEQ multiplex PCR, and TCRdb's table has in-frame clones only and misses some. The table shows some 240,000 clones, with roughly 82% occurring only once. This chain links TRBV7-2 with TRBJ2-1; D gene uncertain. The sequencing sample was made of peripheral blood. The source of this sequence is a woman aged 40 to 49 who had recovered from COVID-19. The CDR3: CASTLTSGSGNEQFF. The CDR3 bases are TGTGCCAGCACCTTGACGTCGGGTTCGGGCAATGAGCAGTTCTTC. The full variable domain, with the rest looked up from reference TRBV7-2 and TRBJ2-1, is GAGVSQSPSNKVTEKGKDVELRCDPISGHTALYWYRQSLGQGLEFLIYFQGNSAPDKSGLPSDRFSAERTGGSVSTLTIQRTQQEDSAVYLCASTLTSGSGNEQFFGPGTRLTVL.